This T cell receptor beta chain was observed in a study of blood T cell repertoires in COVID-19 (dated by TCRdb to the early 2020s). Background on the whole study: Collaborator samples came from the United States, Italy and Spain and covered acute and convalescent phases of COVID-19. The dataset comprised deeply sampled blood TCRbeta repertoires from subjects exposed to, actively infected with, or recovered from COVID-19. The repertoires were released in a freely available public database intended as a resource for research on the immune response to SARS-CoV-2. Sample metadata almost always included a de-identified subject ID, COVID-19 status, age in years and sex. The samples were drawn from two sources: the first 160 participants of the ongoing ImmuneRACE study, and 1,000 to 1,500 subjects contributed by 6 global collaborators. Where HLA class I and class II types were available, the types were taken from metadata supplied by the sample provider, not from assay-based typing. The material from the prospective study consisted of cDNA or gDNA derived from T cells, B-cell-depleted T cells, or PBMCs. Beyond this particular receptor, the publication reports: How much clinical and demographic metadata was included differed by source and by participant, and the metadata was provided uncurated.

TCRbeta CDR3 regions were amplified from genomic DNA using the immunoSEQ Assay, a bias-controlled multiplex PCR. Per the original workflow: The number of nucleated cells in each sample was estimated from the amplification of reference gene primers within the assay. Sequence reads were collapsed and filtered to measure the absolute abundance of every unique TCRbeta CDR3 rearrangement. For each sample, productive Simpson clonality was calculated by taking the square root of Simpson's diversity index across productive rearrangements. This immuneACCESS table, as held by TCRdb, lists in-frame sequences with V and J called but not all clones. Of the missing ones, under half trace to an unresolved V gene in checked studies; the others have no known cause. For V, J and clone size, that table is used; D and trimming come from the DNA. In this sample the table shows under 200,000 clones, around 83% of which occur a single time. The biggest ten clones account for 1.5% of the sample.

After removal of 5 bases from V and 1 base from J, the junction retains 14 bases not matched to a gene. Measured from the cysteine to the phenylalanine, the CDR3 is 19 residues long. The entry retains the CDR3 DNA only, 57 bases that are in frame from base 1. The germline V gene (reference sequence) provides CDR1 SEHNR and CDR2 FQNEAQ. About this clone itself: Its antigen is unknown. Base qualities are not provided; no much larger clone lies one nucleotide away.

Collaborating institutions collected whole blood in K2EDTA tubes following their own protocols. For TCRbeta analysis, collaborator samples were shipped as frozen whole blood, as isolated PBMCs, or as DNA extracted from either sample type. The clonotype comes from a human donor in a cohort sampled during active COVID-19. This chain joins TRBV7-9 to TRBJ2-2; TRBD2 agrees with 9 junctional bases. Sequencing input: peripheral blood. In nucleotide form, the sequence is TGTGCCAGCAGCCCCCCCGGGGGTAGCGGGAGAATGAACACCGGGGAGCTGTTTTTT. Its amino acids are CASSPPGGSGRMNTGELFF.